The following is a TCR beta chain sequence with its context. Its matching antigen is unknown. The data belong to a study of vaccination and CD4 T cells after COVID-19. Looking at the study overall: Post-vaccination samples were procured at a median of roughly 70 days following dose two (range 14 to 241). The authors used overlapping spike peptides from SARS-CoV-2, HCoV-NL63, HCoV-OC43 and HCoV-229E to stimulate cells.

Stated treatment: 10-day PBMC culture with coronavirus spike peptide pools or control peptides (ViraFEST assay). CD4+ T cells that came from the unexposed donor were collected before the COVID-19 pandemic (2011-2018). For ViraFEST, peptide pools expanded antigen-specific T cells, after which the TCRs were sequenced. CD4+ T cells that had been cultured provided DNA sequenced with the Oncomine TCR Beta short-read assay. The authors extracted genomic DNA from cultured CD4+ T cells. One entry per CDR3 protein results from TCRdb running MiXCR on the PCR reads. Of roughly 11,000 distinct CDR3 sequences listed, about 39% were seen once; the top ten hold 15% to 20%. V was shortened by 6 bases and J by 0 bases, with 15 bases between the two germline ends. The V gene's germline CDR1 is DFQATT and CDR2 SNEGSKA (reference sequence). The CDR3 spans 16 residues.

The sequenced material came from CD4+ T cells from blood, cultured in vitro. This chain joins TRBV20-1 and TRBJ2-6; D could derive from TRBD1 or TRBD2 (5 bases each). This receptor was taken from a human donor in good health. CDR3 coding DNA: TGCAGTGCCGAGGGGCTGCCCAGCTCTGGGGCCAACGTCCTGACTTTC. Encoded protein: CSAEGLPSSGANVLTF.